Listed here are 12 T cell receptor beta chains from one sample, sequenced in a study of blood T cell repertoires in COVID-19. The protocol was immunoSEQ multiplex PCR, while the TCRdb copy is restricted to in-frame clones and leaves out a portion. This table holds 55,000 to 70,000 clones, about 87% found once. Sequencing was carried out using peripheral blood. Every receptor here comes from a man aged 65 to 85 with acute or convalescent COVID-19.

CDR3 loop: CASRNGTGDF. CDR3 nucleotides: TGTGCCAGCAGGAACGGGACAGGGGACTTC. The chain combines TRBV21-1 with TRBJ1-2; TRBD1 is the table's D call, not checked against the DNA. TRBV21-1 is a pseudogene locus. This CDR3 contains 10 residues.

As DNA, the CDR3 is TGTGCCAGCAAGGCCGACGGGGCCTACGAGCAGTACTTC. This sequence encodes CASKADGAYEQYF. The V gene is TRBV2, the J gene TRBJ2-7; D is possibly TRBD2 (5 bases). V was pared by 7 bases and J by 2 bases, with 12 bases between. The CDR3 length is 13 residues. Germline CDR1 and CDR2: SNHLY and FYNNEI. Looking up the rest from reference TRBV2 and TRBJ2-7 gives the full variable domain: EPEVTQTPSHQVTQMGQEVILRCVPISNHLYFYWYRQILGQKVEFLVSFYNNEISEKSEIFDDQFSVERPDGSNFTLKIRSTKLEDSAMYFCASKADGAYEQYFGPGTRLTVT.

V is TRBV9 and J is TRBJ2-1; no reliable D call. The CDR3 contains 17 residues. V was trimmed by 0 bases and J by 0 bases, leaving 13 bases between them. CDR1 SGDLS and CDR2 YYNGEE come from the germline V gene. The CDR3 coding sequence is TGTGCCAGCAGCGTAGAGGCAGGTCCAAGCTCCTACAATGAGCAGTTCTTC. This encodes CASSVEAGPSSYNEQFF.

The gene calls are TRBV15 and TRBJ2-2, with a tentative D call TRBD1 (5 bases). The CDR3 is 15 residues long. V was cut by 3 bases and J by 1 base, with 9 bases left in between. From germline, CDR1 is LNHNV and CDR2 YYDKDF (reference sequence). The CDR3 region has the DNA TGTGCCACCAGCAGGGGGCGGAGGAACACCGGGGAGCTGTTTTTT. The encoded protein is CATSRGRRNTGELFF.

This clone was observed once. V and J are TRBV5-6 and TRBJ1-4; D remains unclear. Germline CDR1 and CDR2: SGHDT and YYEEEE. Trimming took off 6 bases at V and 6 bases at J, with 21 bases between the two ends. This CDR3 is 16 amino acids long. CDR3 sequence: CASTSGSDPSHEKLFF. DNA of the CDR3: TGTGCCAGCACCTCGGGTTCGGATCCGAGCCATGAAAAACTGTTTTTT.

The gene calls are TRBV3-1 (or the pseudogene TRBV3-2) and TRBJ2-2; D remains unclear. CDR3 length: 13 residues. V lost 4 bases to trimming and J lost 5 bases, with 8 bases between them. Per the germline V gene, CDR1 is LGHDT and CDR2 is YNNKEL (reference sequence). The CDR3 loop reads CASSLQPTGELFF. The CDR3 DNA sequence: TGTGCCAGCAGCCTACAGCCGACCGGGGAGCTGTTTTTT.

For this clone: At the DNA level, this CDR3 is encoded by other sequences in the same sample as well. V and J are TRBV7-8 and TRBJ2-2; possibly TRBD2 for D (6 bases). This CDR3 is built from 15 residues. In germline, CDR1 is SGHVS, CDR2 FQNEAQ. V gave up 5 bases and J gave up 2 bases, with 12 bases separating them. The CDR3: CASSRRDFNTGELFF. DNA for the CDR3: TGTGCCAGCAGCCGGCGGGACTTCAACACCGGGGAGCTGTTTTTT. Combining the CDR3 with reference TRBV7-8 and TRBJ2-2 gives the whole variable domain GAGVSQSPRYKVAKRGQDVALRCDPISGHVSLFWYQQALGQGPEFLTYFQNEAQLDKSGLPSDRFFAERPEGSVSTLKIQRTQQEDSAVYLCASSRRDFNTGELFFGEGSRLTVL.

The chain joins TRBV4-1 to TRBJ2-5, with 8 positions matching TRBD1. The CDR3 covers 17 residues. The V segment lost 2 bases and the J segment 5 bases; nucleotides outside the gene matches: 13. Germline V CDR1 and CDR2: MGHRA, YSYEKL. CDR3 amino acids: CASSQSFGTGLGETQYF. The CDR3 bases are TGCGCCAGCAGCCAATCCTTTGGGACAGGCCTGGGGGAGACCCAGTACTTC.

This rearrangement joins TRBV7-8 to TRBJ2-1, with TRBD2 identical over 15 bases. With V trimmed by 5 bases and J by 7 bases, 9 bases remained unmatched. Germline-derived CDR1 and CDR2 are SGHVS and FQNEAQ. The CDR3 is 17 residues long. CDR3 region: CASSLGTSGGRLNEQFF. The CDR3 coding sequence is TGTGCCAGCAGCCTCGGGACTAGCGGGGGGCGATTAAATGAGCAGTTCTTC.

The chain is built from TRBV15 and TRBJ2-3; 7 positions agree with TRBD2. There are 13 residues in the CDR3. Looked up from germline, CDR1 is LNHNV and CDR2 is YYDKDF (reference sequence). V lost 8 bases, J lost 5 bases, and 7 bases stayed unmatched. The CDR3 DNA is TGTGCCACCGGTCCGCGGGAGTTAGATACGCAGTATTTT. This codes for CATGPRELDTQYF. Combining the CDR3 with reference TRBV15 and TRBJ2-3 gives the whole variable domain DAMVIQNPRYQVTQFGKPVTLSCSQTLNHNVMYWYQQKSSQAPKLLFHYYDKDFNNEADTPDNFQSRRPNTSFCFLDIRSPGLGDTAMYLCATGPRELDTQYFGPGTRLTVL.

The chain links TRBV10-3 to TRBJ1-1; 7 bases match TRBD1. V gave up 5 bases and J gave up 4 bases; unmatched junction bases: 4. This CDR3 region has 13 residues. Germline CDR1 ENHRY, CDR2 SYGVKD. CDR3 region: CAISTGVGTEAFF. CDR3 sequence (DNA): TGTGCCATCAGTACAGGGGTCGGCACTGAAGCTTTCTTT.

The V call is TRBV6-5, the J call TRBJ2-7, with 9 bases lining up with TRBD1. Germline CDR1 MNHEY, CDR2 SVGAGI. V lost 0 bases and J lost 3; bases outside the gene matches: 3. This CDR3 spans 15 amino acids. CDR3 sequence reads: CASSYSPDRGYEQYF. The CDR3 DNA reads TGTGCCAGCAGTTACTCCCCGGACAGGGGCTACGAGCAGTACTTC.